The entry that follows covers one T cell receptor beta chain sequence. The sample holds a few counts of this clonotype. This clone's antigen is unknown. No base quality information exists; no much larger clone differs at one position. The data were obtained in a study of early T cells in non-severe SARS-CoV-2 infection (dated by TCRdb to the early 2020s). Turning to the overall study: Because TCR sequencing was done on bulk RNA from unsorted whole blood, the alpha and beta chains could not be paired. General findings and caveats noted by the study authors: VDJdb matching was skewed toward anti-spike CD8 responses and likely underestimated virus-specific expansions by missing private and CD4 specificities.

The library was prepared using 5' RACE. Sequencing used a NextSeq 500. In the TCR library protocol, unique molecular identifiers were attached to individual cDNA molecules to correct for PCR bias and sequencing error. Both TCR alpha and beta chains were sequenced, and tight co-correlation was observed between alpha and beta sequence abundances in each sample. Turning to the authors' computational methods: V gene, J gene and CDR3 annotation of TCR sequences was performed with Decombinator V4. Expanded TCRs were defined as changing significantly between any two time points under a Poisson model with p below 0.0001. TCR abundances were normalised to the total number of TCRs sequenced per sample and were expressed as counts per million. VDJdb, accessed 1 November 2021, was searched for CMV, EBV and SARS-CoV-2 annotated TCRs, with TCRs annotated for multiple antigens excluded. The public reads were run again by TCRdb, first through fastp at Q25 and then through MiXCR, and only productive beta chains were kept. All rows with the same CDR3 protein become a single entry with the most common DNA and genes. The authors' filters were not applied to this entry. The sample table shows about 25,000 distinct CDR3 sequences, and around 5% are seen once. Together, the top ten hold 6.6% of the sample.

This was a case-control study nested in a cohort of healthcare workers in London, UK, who had nasopharyngeal swab PCR tests and blood samples taken every week. Between 23 and 31 March 2020, the week of the UK lockdown, healthcare workers were enrolled and then followed up weekly for as long as 16 weeks. Sequencing was carried out using whole blood. This receptor was taken from an adult who was a healthcare worker with PCR-confirmed SARS-CoV-2 infection or an uninfected control (not recorded which).

The CDR3 here reads CSARDFSPLSSYEQYF. Here is the DNA: TGCAGTGCTAGAGATTTTAGCCCCTTAAGCTCCTACGAGCAGTACTTC. Rearrangement joined TRBV20-1 to TRBJ2-7, with the D segment identity uncertain. V loses 0 bases, J loses 0 bases, and the germline ends lie 15 bases apart. From the germline V gene (reference sequence), CDR1 is DFQATT and CDR2 is SNEGSKA. The CDR3 contains 16 residues, cysteine and phenylalanine counted. CDR3 DNA only is kept here, 48 bases in frame from base 1.